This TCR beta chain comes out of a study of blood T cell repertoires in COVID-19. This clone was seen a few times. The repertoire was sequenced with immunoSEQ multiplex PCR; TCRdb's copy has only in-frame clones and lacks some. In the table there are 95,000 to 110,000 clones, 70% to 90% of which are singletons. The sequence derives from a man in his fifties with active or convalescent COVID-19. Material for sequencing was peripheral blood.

For the CDR3, the DNA is TGTGCCAGCAGCCAGACAGGGGGGAACACCGGGGAGCTGTTTTTT. It yields the protein CASSQTGGNTGELFF. The chain has TRBV3-1 (or the pseudogene TRBV3-2) and TRBJ2-2, with 9 bases matching TRBD1. The CDR3 loop spans 15 amino acids. Per germline, CDR1 LGHDT and CDR2 YNNKEL (reference sequence). The V gene end was trimmed by 3 bases and the J gene end by 1 base; junction bases not matched to a gene: 0.